Listed here are 18 T cell receptor beta chains from one sample, sequenced in a study of cytomegalovirus exposure and HLA in healthy donors. With 60 Vbeta and 13 Jbeta primers, the PCR was carried out. Assay: immunoSEQ multiplex PCR; the TCRdb copy retains only in-frame clones and omits some. Here the sample spans 90,000 to 140,000 clones, 78% being singletons. Sequencing input: PBMCs. All receptors come from a young man in good health and CMV-seronegative.

The chain uses TRBV27 and TRBJ1-4; TRBD1 agrees at 11 bases. There are 15 residues in the CDR3. V was clipped by 2 bases and J by 7 bases; unmatched bases: 3. Germline values: CDR1 MNHEY, CDR2 SMNVEV (reference sequence). The CDR3 DNA reads as TGTGCCAGCAGTTTAGGGACAGGGGGTCTTGAAAAACTGTTTTTT. Its translation: CASSLGTGGLEKLFF.

This CDR3 is CASSEFVGQGGEQYF. The CDR3 bases are TGTGCCAGCAGTGAATTTGTCGGACAGGGTGGCGAGCAGTACTTC. The V call is TRBV6-1, the J call TRBJ2-7, with 8 bases that match TRBD1. The CDR3 runs to 15 residues. The V gene end was trimmed by 2 bases and the J gene end by 6 bases; junction bases not matched to a gene: 9. In germline, CDR1 is MNHNS, CDR2 SASEGT.

The chain carries TRBV9 and TRBJ1-2; 9 bases are a match to TRBD1. This CDR3 has 16 residues. Unmatched junction bases numbered 5, after V lost 2 bases and J lost 0 bases. CDR1 is SGDLS and CDR2 is YYNGEE in the germline V gene. The CDR3 loop is CASSVDRGLPNYGYTF. CDR3 in DNA: TGTGCCAGCAGCGTGGACAGGGGACTACCTAACTATGGCTACACCTTC.

The chain links TRBV27 to TRBJ1-2; the match to TRBD1 covers 10 bases. Trimming cost V 4 bases and J 6 bases; bases outside gene matches: 2. The CDR3 has 13 amino acids. The V gene's germline CDR1 is MNHEY and CDR2 SMNVEV (reference sequence). This CDR3 reads CASSWGTGDGYTF. The CDR3 nucleotides are TGTGCCAGCAGTTGGGGGACAGGGGATGGCTACACCTTC.

This clone has a single count. The CDR3 loop is CASSEAGTGKQSTGNTIYF. CDR3 sequence (DNA): TGCGCCAGCAGTGAGGCCGGGACAGGGAAGCAGTCGACCGGAAACACCATATATTTT. This chain joins TRBV10-1 and TRBJ1-3; 9 bases match TRBD1. Per the germline V gene, CDR1 is WNHNN and CDR2 is SYGVQD (reference sequence). V was pared by 2 bases and J by 4 bases, with 15 bases of the junction left unmatched. The CDR3 runs 19 residues.

The chain is built from TRBV7-9 and TRBJ1-2; D not resolved. Germline CDR1 reads SEHNR; CDR2 reads FQNEAQ (reference sequence). CDR3 size: 14 residues. V was cut by 0 bases and J by 4 bases, with 9 bases left in between. CDR3 sequence reads: CASSLALSVYGYTF. The DNA of the CDR3 is TGTGCCAGCAGCTTAGCTCTAAGTGTCTATGGCTACACCTTC.

This clone has more than one count but fewer than ten. As DNA, the CDR3 is TGTGCCAGCAGTTACAGCCGGACAGGGGGGACTGAAGCTTTCTTT. Residues: CASSYSRTGGTEAFF. This chain links TRBV6-5 with TRBJ1-1; TRBD1 agrees at 10 bases. Germline V gene sequence: CDR1 MNHEY, CDR2 SVGAGI. Trimming at V came to 2 bases and at J to 5 bases, leaving 5 bases not matched to a gene. This CDR3 spans 15 amino acids.

The J gene is TRBJ1-1, the V gene TRBV9; D unresolved. Deletions cut 1 base from V and 3 bases from J, with 16 bases between. Looked up from germline, CDR1 is SGDLS and CDR2 is YYNGEE. This CDR3 spans 16 amino acids. The CDR3 loop is CASSVSVREFDTEAFF. CDR3 coding DNA: TGTGCCAGCAGCGTAAGCGTCCGGGAATTTGACACTGAAGCTTTCTTT. Filled out from reference TRBV9 and TRBJ1-1, the complete variable domain reads DSGVTQTPKHLITATGQRVTLRCSPRSGDLSVYWYQQSLDQGLQFLIQYYNGEERAKGNILERFSAQQFPDLHSELNLSSLELGDSALYFCASSVSVREFDTEAFFGQGTRLTVV.

CDR3 protein: CASSIGGGRGRETQYF. CDR3 nucleotide sequence: TGTGCCAGTAGTATAGGAGGGGGCAGGGGCAGAGAGACCCAGTACTTC. This chain uses TRBV19 with TRBJ2-5, with 7 bases matching TRBD1. The length of the CDR3 is 16 residues. V gave up 1 base and J gave up 4 bases; unmatched junction bases: 9. CDR1 and CDR2 from the germline V gene are LNHDA and SQIVND (reference sequence).

The J gene is TRBJ1-3, the V gene TRBV10-3; tentatively, D is TRBD1 (6 bases). V shed 8 bases and J shed 0 bases, with 14 bases lying between them. CDR3 size: 15 residues. CDR1 is ENHRY, CDR2 SYGVKD, per germline. CDR3 DNA sequence: TGTGCCATCGCGAAAGAGACAGGCTCTGGAAACACCATATATTTT. Amino acid sequence: CAIAKETGSGNTIYF.

The CDR3 DNA is TGTGCCAGCAGCCGGTGGGAGGGCGTGGGTCAGCCCCAGCATTTT. As protein: CASSRWEGVGQPQHF. V gene TRBV7-9 combines with J gene TRBJ1-5; no clear D. Trimming took off 5 bases at V and 6 bases at J, with 17 bases between the two ends. The CDR3 covers 15 residues. The germline CDR1 and CDR2 sequences are SEHNR and FQNEAQ (reference sequence).

The chain has TRBV2 and TRBJ2-1; D is possibly TRBD2 (6 bases). The CDR3 has 15 residues. Per germline, CDR1 SNHLY and CDR2 FYNNEI. With 2 bases removed from V and 0 bases from J, the gap between germline ends came to 8 bases. The CDR3 here is CASSESGSSYNEQFF. CDR3 DNA sequence: TGTGCCAGCAGTGAATCCGGGAGCTCCTACAATGAGCAGTTCTTC.

The chain is built from TRBV2 and TRBJ1-4, with D perhaps TRBD1 (5 bases). Germline V gives CDR1 SNHLY, CDR2 FYNNEI. The CDR3 runs 19 residues. The V gene lost 0 bases and the J gene lost 5 bases, with 22 bases spanning the gap. In DNA form, the CDR3 reads TGTGCCAGCAGTGAAGCGCCCCTTGGGGTGGGGGGAAAGAATGAAAAACTGTTTTTT. Translated: CASSEAPLGVGGKNEKLFF.

V gene TRBV7-9 combines with J gene TRBJ2-2; D might be TRBD1 (5 bases). The germline CDR1 and CDR2 sequences are SEHNR and FQNEAQ (reference sequence). The V and J ends lost 3 bases and 0 bases respectively, with 8 bases between them. The CDR3 has 15 residues. CDR3 region: CASSFGQTNTGELFF. The DNA for the CDR3 is TGTGCCAGCAGCTTTGGACAAACGAACACCGGGGAGCTGTTTTTT.

This clone was seen only once. The chain links TRBV13 to TRBJ2-5, with D unclear. Trimming left V 5 bases short and J 5 bases short, with 9 bases between. Germline V gene lookup returns CDR1 PRHDT and CDR2 FYEKMQ (reference sequence). This CDR3 contains 12 residues. Here the CDR3 reads CASSHHGETQYF. The DNA for the CDR3 is TGTGCCAGCAGCCATCACGGGGAGACCCAGTACTTC.

The CDR3 DNA sequence: TGCGCCAGCAGCCGCATTCGGGACAGCGGGACTAGCGGGACCTACAATGAGCAGTTCTTC. It is translated as CASSRIRDSGTSGTYNEQFF. The rearrangement links TRBV4-3 to TRBJ2-1, with 13 bases identical to TRBD2. The germline gives CDR1 LGHNA, CDR2 YSLEER. The CDR3 runs 20 residues. V shed 4 bases and J 2 bases; nucleotides not matched to a gene: 14.

This clone was recorded only once. This rearrangement joins TRBV30 to TRBJ2-1; 13 bases agree with TRBD2. This CDR3 comprises 18 residues. The germline V gene encodes CDR1 GTSNPN and CDR2 SVGIG (reference sequence). V gave up 5 bases and J gave up 0 bases; unmatched junction bases: 10. As DNA, the CDR3 is TGTGCCTGGTCGAGGGGACTAGCGGGAACTAGCTCCTACAATGAGCAGTTCTTC. This sequence encodes CAWSRGLAGTSSYNEQFF.

This clone was counted a single time. J is TRBJ1-2 and V is TRBV14; D remains ambiguous. V lost 0 bases and J lost 8, with 10 bases in between. Germline V gives CDR1 SGHDN, CDR2 FVKESK. The CDR3 spans 13 residues. The CDR3, as DNA: TGTGCCAGCAGCCAAGACGGGGTTTCCGGCTACACCTTC. This translates into CASSQDGVSGYTF.